One and the same sample provided the 31 T cell receptor beta chains below, sequenced in a study of cytomegalovirus exposure and HLA in healthy donors. Vbeta (60) and Jbeta (13) primers were used in the PCR. Method: immunoSEQ multiplex PCR; TCRdb's copy keeps in-frame clones and lacks some. The sample includes over 150,000 clones, roughly 87% seen only once; the top ten take around 0.93%. The specimen sequenced was PBMCs. The receptors come from a woman aged 25-40 years in good health and CMV-seronegative.

The chain couples TRBV6-6 to TRBJ1-5; no clear D. Germline loops: CDR1 MNHNY, CDR2 SVGAGI (reference sequence). The CDR3 length is 15 residues. V lost 8 bases, J lost 3 bases, and 17 bases lay in between. CDR3 protein: CASASKVGDNQPQHF. CDR3 coding DNA: TGTGCCAGCGCATCAAAGGTCGGGGACAATCAGCCCCAGCATTTT.

The chain uses TRBV7-9 and TRBJ1-1, with TRBD1 matching over 7 bases. The CDR3 consists of 14 residues. Germline CDR1 SEHNR, CDR2 FQNEAQ (reference sequence). V was clipped by 3 bases and J by 2 bases; unmatched bases: 3. The CDR3 loop is CASSFGTANTEAFF. As DNA, the CDR3 is TGTGCCAGCAGCTTCGGGACAGCTAACACTGAAGCTTTCTTT.

As for this clone: Additional DNA sequences in this sample encode the identical CDR3. V gene TRBV9 combines with J gene TRBJ1-6; D remains ambiguous. V lost 5 bases and J lost 7, with 13 bases in between. CDR1 is SGDLS and CDR2 is YYNGEE in the germline V gene. This CDR3 has 14 residues. CDR3 region: CASRGVGKNSPLHF. Written as DNA, the CDR3 is TGTGCCAGCAGGGGAGTAGGTAAAAATTCACCCCTCCACTTT.

The chain recombines TRBV28 with TRBJ2-6; 7 bases match TRBD1. The trim removed 6 bases at V and 0 bases at J, leaving 5 bases unmatched. The CDR3 sequence is 16 residues long. Germline CDR1 reads MDHEN; CDR2 reads SYDVKM. This chain's CDR3 is CASSTGTVSGANVLTF. The CDR3 DNA sequence: TGTGCCAGCAGCACCGGGACAGTCTCTGGGGCCAACGTCCTGACTTTC.

This clone was counted between two and nine times. This sequence joins TRBV7-6 and TRBJ1-1; a weak D match, TRBD1 (6 bases). The length of the CDR3 is 13 residues. From germline, CDR1 is SGHVS and CDR2 FNYEAQ. Trimming cost V 0 bases and J 7 bases, with 9 bases left between them. CDR3 region: CASSLATGGEAFF. The CDR3 nucleotides read TGTGCCAGCAGCTTAGCGACAGGTGGTGAAGCTTTCTTT.

There are a few counts of this clone. CDR3 residues: CAISLPFSGATYEQYF. In nucleotides, the CDR3 is TGTGCCATCAGTCTACCGTTTAGCGGGGCTACCTACGAGCAGTACTTC. V and J are TRBV10-3 and TRBJ2-7; 8 bases match TRBD2. This CDR3 comprises 16 residues. The germline CDR1 and CDR2 sequences are ENHRY and SYGVKD. J was trimmed by 2 bases and V by 5 bases; bases with no gene match: 11.

This clone occurred a few times. This sequence joins TRBV7-2 and TRBJ1-3; D unresolved. The CDR3 consists of 14 residues. From germline, CDR1 is SGHTA and CDR2 FQGNSA. The ends were cut back, 6 bases at V and 0 bases at J, with 9 bases in the middle. The CDR3 sequence is CASRGGNSGNTIYF. The CDR3 nucleotides read TGTGCCAGCAGGGGAGGGAACTCTGGAAACACCATATATTTT.

V is TRBV28 and J is TRBJ1-5; 8 positions match TRBD1. Per the germline V gene, CDR1 is MDHEN and CDR2 is SYDVKM. The CDR3 is made up of 19 amino acids. The trim removed 6 bases at V and 1 base at J, leaving 17 bases unmatched. The DNA of the CDR3 is TGTGCCAGCAGGTTACTAGGGACAGGATCCTTGAGGAGCAATCAGCCCCAGCATTTT. Its protein is CASRLLGTGSLRSNQPQHF.

V usage is TRBV29-1 and J usage is TRBJ1-1; D remains ambiguous. Trimming took 4 bases from V and 3 from J, leaving 15 bases between them. The CDR3 loop spans 14 amino acids. Looked up from germline, CDR1 is SQVTM and CDR2 is ANQGSEA. The CDR3 DNA sequence: TGCAGCGTTGGTGGAAGAGGCGGGCACACTGAAGCTTTCTTT. The encoded protein is CSVGGRGGHTEAFF.

The chain combines TRBV10-3 with TRBJ1-1; D remains ambiguous. Trimming left V 4 bases short and J 4 bases short, with 7 bases between. The CDR3 consists of 12 residues. Germline V lookup: CDR1 ENHRY, CDR2 SYGVKD. The CDR3: CAISGAGTEAFF. The CDR3 coding sequence is TGTGCCATCAGTGGGGCTGGCACTGAAGCTTTCTTT.

CDR3 coding DNA: TGTGCCAGCAGCTTAGACAGGAAGAACACCGGGGAGCTGTTTTTT. Its translation: CASSLDRKNTGELFF. The gene calls are TRBV7-2 and TRBJ2-2; TRBD1 might be the D (5 bases). Germline V CDR1 and CDR2: SGHTA, FQGNSA. Trimming removed 1 base from V and 1 base from J, with 7 bases in between. The CDR3 has 15 residues.

The rearrangement joins TRBV2 to TRBJ1-1; TRBD1 is a possible D gene (6 bases). Germline V gene lookup returns CDR1 SNHLY and CDR2 FYNNEI. V lost 6 bases and J lost 4, with 9 bases in between. This CDR3 has 12 amino acids. CDR3 sequence (DNA): TGTGCCAGCAGAAGGGGGGGCACTGAAGCTTTCTTT. It yields the protein CASRRGGTEAFF.

This clone was detected once. This chain uses TRBV10-2 with TRBJ2-3; 9 nucleotides agree with TRBD2. V was pared by 5 bases and J by 4 bases, with 7 bases of the junction left unmatched. Germline V gene data show CDR1 as WSHSY and CDR2 as SAAADI. The CDR3 has 15 amino acids. The CDR3 coding sequence is TGCGCCAGCAGTTCCGCGGGGGGGCGCTCAGATACGCAGTATTTT. This codes for CASSSAGGRSDTQYF.

V and J are TRBV5-4 and TRBJ2-7; 8 bases line up with TRBD2. The junction had 17 bases not matched to a gene; V was cut back by 4 bases and J by 5 bases. CDR1 is SGHNT and CDR2 is YYREEE in the germline V gene (reference sequence). CDR3 length: 17 amino acids. The CDR3 sequence is CASSPGRGGTPTDEQYF. DNA of the CDR3: TGTGCCAGCAGCCCCGGGAGGGGGGGGACCCCTACCGACGAGCAGTACTTC.

This rearrangement joins TRBV9 to TRBJ1-1; tentative D call: TRBD1 (5 bases). CDR3 length: 14 amino acids. Germline lookup yields CDR1 SGDLS and CDR2 YYNGEE. Trimming took off 0 bases at V and 4 bases at J, with 10 bases between the two ends. CDR3 DNA sequence: TGTGCCAGCAGCGTAGCGGACACCGTCACTGAAGCTTTCTTT. It is translated as CASSVADTVTEAFF.

The rearrangement uses TRBV5-3 and TRBJ1-5; 8 positions agree with TRBD1. TRBV5-3 is marked as an open reading frame, function uncertain. The length of the CDR3 is 18 residues. The V segment lost 6 bases and the J segment 0 bases; nucleotides outside the gene matches: 14. CDR3 residues: CARKEDRDMKYSNQPQHF. The CDR3 coding sequence is TGTGCCAGAAAGGAGGACAGGGACATGAAGTATAGCAATCAGCCCCAGCATTTT.

The chain joins TRBV6-5 to TRBJ2-5; the match to TRBD1 covers 7 bases. Near its end, the DNA agrees better with TRBJ2-7, so the J call may be wrong. Germline CDR1 is MNHEY and CDR2 is SVGAGI. The CDR3 has 15 amino acids. The CDR3 region is CASSYSGVQGNEQYF. In nucleotides, the CDR3 is TGTGCCAGCAGTTACTCCGGAGTACAGGGGAACGAGCAGTACTTC.

The CDR3 DNA reads as TGCGCCAGCAGTGATGGGGGGGGGCGGAGGGAGACCCAGTACTTC. It specifies CASSDGGGRRETQYF. The chain is built from TRBV10-2 and TRBJ2-5; D is possibly TRBD2 (7 bases). V lost 3 bases and J 5 bases, leaving 16 bases between the germline ends. This CDR3 has 15 amino acids. Germline-derived CDR1 and CDR2 are WSHSY and SAAADI.

The chain links TRBV5-6 to TRBJ2-2, with D maybe TRBD1 (6 bases). Looked up from germline, CDR1 is SGHDT and CDR2 is YYEEEE. CDR3 length: 16 amino acids. Deletions cut 6 bases from V and 1 base from J, with 16 bases between. The CDR3 coding sequence is TGTGCCAGCAACTCGGGGACAAGACTGAACACCGGGGAGCTGTTTTTT. It codes for CASNSGTRLNTGELFF.

This chain uses TRBV19 with TRBJ1-5; TRBD1 matches at 7 bases. CDR3 length: 14 amino acids. The junction had 8 bases not matched to a gene; V was cut back by 9 bases and J by 3 bases. The germline gives CDR1 LNHDA, CDR2 SQIVND (reference sequence). DNA of the CDR3: TGTGCCAGCCTCGGGACAGCCCACAATCAGCCCCAGCATTTT. It encodes CASLGTAHNQPQHF.

The chain recombines TRBV18 with TRBJ1-5, with D maybe TRBD1 (5 bases). This CDR3 comprises 17 residues. V was clipped by 1 base and J by 0 bases, with 13 bases between them. Germline lookup yields CDR1 KGHSH and CDR2 LQKENI. CDR3 in DNA: TGTGCCAGCTCACCACTCAGGGAAAGGCTTAGCAATCAGCCCCAGCATTTT. Its translation: CASSPLRERLSNQPQHF.

This chain connects TRBV25-1 to TRBJ1-4; D is possibly TRBD1 (6 bases). Germline V CDR1 and CDR2: MGHDK, SYGVNS. The CDR3 contains 13 residues. The V end was cut by 7 bases, the J end by 8 bases, with 14 bases between. This chain's CDR3 is CASTGAGDEKLFF. As DNA, the CDR3 is TGTGCCAGCACCGGGGCAGGGGACGAAAAACTGTTTTTT.

The chain links TRBV5-5 to TRBJ1-2, with 7 bases fitting TRBD1. From germline, CDR1 is SGHKS and CDR2 YYEKEE (reference sequence). The CDR3 loop spans 13 amino acids. J lost 8 bases, V lost 4 bases, and 8 bases had no gene match. The CDR3 region is CASSLGQQGGYTF. In DNA, the CDR3 is TGTGCCAGCAGCCTGGGACAGCAGGGAGGCTACACCTTC.

This clone appeared a few times. The chain couples TRBV6-1 to TRBJ1-1; D is possibly TRBD1 (6 bases). The germline V and J ends were trimmed by 6 bases and 3 bases, with 17 bases remaining between them. CDR1 is MNHNS, CDR2 SASEGT, per germline. This CDR3 is 15 amino acids long. CDR3 sequence reads: CASRSAGGWDTEAFF. CDR3 sequence (DNA): TGTGCCAGCAGGAGTGCGGGGGGCTGGGACACTGAAGCTTTCTTT.

The J gene is TRBJ1-5, the V gene TRBV4-2, with D tentatively TRBD1 (6 bases). The CDR3 consists of 15 residues. Trimming pared 3 bases from V and 6 bases from J, leaving 15 bases between. Germline CDR1 and CDR2: LGHNA and YNFKEQ. The CDR3 sequence is CASSHPDGGAQPQHF. The DNA for the CDR3 is TGTGCCAGCAGCCACCCGGATGGGGGGGCTCAGCCCCAGCATTTT.

This rearrangement joins TRBV11-2 to TRBJ1-1; D is ambiguous. Trimming removed 6 bases at V and 1 base at J, with 15 bases between. CDR3 length equals 15 residues. In germline, CDR1 is SGHAT, CDR2 FQNNGV. The DNA of the CDR3 is TGTGCCAGCAGTCCTTCGCGAGGGTCGAACACTGAAGCTTTCTTT. Amino acid sequence: CASSPSRGSNTEAFF.

The chain couples TRBV11-2 to TRBJ2-7; the match to TRBD2 covers 13 bases. The V and J ends lost 10 bases and 2 bases, in that order; junction bases with no gene match: 5. The germline CDR1 and CDR2 sequences are SGHAT and FQNNGV. The CDR3 has 14 residues. The CDR3: CAISTSGRAYEQYF. DNA for the CDR3: TGTGCCATATCCACTAGCGGGAGGGCCTACGAGCAGTACTTC.

V and J are TRBV30 and TRBJ1-5; D is unresolved. The CDR3 extends over 12 amino acids. Germline V gives CDR1 GTSNPN, CDR2 SVGIG (reference sequence). V shed 4 bases and J shed 1 base, with 5 bases lying between them. CDR3 residues: CAWMESNQPQHF. CDR3 nucleotide sequence: TGTGCCTGGATGGAGAGCAATCAGCCCCAGCATTTT.

This rearrangement joins TRBV2 to TRBJ1-6; 8 bases fit TRBD1. This CDR3 region has 15 residues. With V trimmed by 4 bases and J by 13 bases, 12 bases remained unmatched. Germline V lookup: CDR1 SNHLY, CDR2 FYNNEI. CDR3 sequence reads: CASSGRSTGDRPLHF. Here the CDR3 DNA reads TGTGCCAGCAGTGGCCGGTCGACAGGGGATAGGCCCCTCCACTTT.

The rearrangement joins TRBV30 to TRBJ1-1, with no clear D. This CDR3 is 13 amino acids long. Germline V lookup: CDR1 GTSNPN, CDR2 SVGIG (reference sequence). Trimming took 5 bases from V and 1 from J, leaving 11 bases between them. CDR3 region: CAWLLQQNTEAFF. The CDR3 DNA sequence: TGTGCCTGGTTGTTACAGCAGAACACTGAAGCTTTCTTT.

The rearrangement uses TRBV7-3 and TRBJ2-3; 10 nucleotides line up with TRBD2. The V segment lost 5 bases and the J segment 0 bases; nucleotides outside the gene matches: 8. The CDR3 loop spans 17 amino acids. Germline V CDR1 and CDR2: SGHTA, FQGTGA. CDR3 amino acids: CASSPRLAGTSTDTQYF. The DNA of the CDR3 is TGTGCCAGCAGCCCGCGACTAGCGGGTACTAGCACAGATACGCAGTATTTT. Full variable domain (outside the CDR3, taken from reference TRBV7-3 and TRBJ2-3): GAGVSQTPSNKVTEKGKYVELRCDPISGHTALYWYRQSLGQGPEFLIYFQGTGAADDSGLPNDRFFAVRPEGSVSTLKIQRTERGDSAVYLCASSPRLAGTSTDTQYFGPGTRLTVL.